This TCR beta chain came from a study of CD8 T cells in ankylosing spondylitis (dated by TCRdb to about 2017). With respect to the entire study: To find TCR variants linked to disease, the study profiled T cell receptor beta repertoires in ankylosing spondylitis patients and healthy donors. Peripheral blood was sampled, and synovial fluid was additionally collected from ankylosing spondylitis patients. The whole study cohort included roughly 110 healthy donors and 25 ankylosing spondylitis patients.

With regard to this clonotype: Its antigen is currently not known. Base qualities are not at hand, and no much larger clone is one base apart.

On the study overall, not on this receptor specifically: Significant enrichment of the disease-linked clones was reported in matched synovial fluid samples from ankylosing spondylitis patients. Some motif variants had previously been reported in the synovial fluid and blood of reactive arthritis patients, which suggests shared mechanisms of disease initiation. A TCR beta motif of several highly homologous amino acid variants appeared characteristic of blood from ankylosing spondylitis patients. The disease-linked clones showed a CD8+ phenotype and occurred at relatively low frequencies in peripheral blood.

The sequencer listed for this sample is Illumina HiSeq 2500. TCR beta libraries were prepared by quantitative 5'-RACE with molecular barcodes. Concerning the study's data processing: To identify disease-linked TCR variants, a new computational method was used, one built on a probabilistic model of VDJ rearrangement. TCRdb reworked the public reads: Q25 trimming with fastp, MiXCR clone assembly, productive beta chains retained. Every CDR3 protein is listed once, alongside the most common genes and DNA of its rows. Clone size and V and J calls follow TCRdb, not the original study. A total of 470,000 or so distinct CDR3 sequences appear in this sample, about 24% of them only once. The ten largest clones represent roughly 1% of the sample. Trimming takes 2 bases off V and 4 bases off J; junction bases not matched to a gene: 5. Per the germline V gene (reference sequence), SEHNR is the CDR1 and FQNEAQ is the CDR2. Reading from cysteine to phenylalanine, the CDR3 counts 16 amino acids. Only the CDR3 part of the read is kept: 48 bases, read in frame from the first base.

The source of this sequence is a male donor with ankylosing spondylitis. The chain is encoded by TRBV7-9 joined to TRBJ2-1, and TRBD2 matches 10 of the central bases. Input material: blood, either unsorted or a sorted T cell fraction (not recorded which). The DNA sequence is as follows: TGTGCCAGCAGCTTAACCGGGACTAGCGCGTACAATGAGCAGTTCTTC. This codes for CASSLTGTSAYNEQFF.